This TCR beta chain was sequenced for a study of T-cell reconstitution after alpha-beta-depleted transplantation in children. Unique molecular identifiers were used to barcode this TCRbeta library. A single record per CDR3 protein comes from TCRdb applying MiXCR to the PCR reads. The sample holds over 85,000 distinct CDR3 sequences, 7% to 8% seen once. The CDR3 contains 15 residues. The V gene's germline CDR1 is DFQATT and CDR2 SNEGSKA (reference sequence). The junction had 7 bases not matched to a gene; V was cut back by 1 base and J by 3 bases. This clonotype came up many times. What it binds is not known. Points from the study as a whole: About two months after transplant, alpha-beta T cells reportedly came from several hundred expanded graft clones. One year post-transplant, T-cell counts and diversity were largely derived from T cells produced anew. TCRbeta diversity was high at day 60 in some patients (a result of surviving recipient T cells and thymic progenitors).

This TCR came from a boy between 2 and 10 years old with acute lymphoblastic leukemia, due to receive a stem cell transplant. This specimen was PBMCs, taken before TCRalphabeta/CD19-depleted stem cell transplant. The chain combines TRBV20-1 with TRBJ2-5, with 8 nucleotides matching TRBD1. CDR3: CSARAGQVTKETQYF. CDR3 nucleotides: TGCAGTGCTAGAGCGGGACAGGTCACTAAAGAGACCCAGTACTTC.